This TCR beta chain was sequenced during a study of cytomegalovirus exposure and HLA in healthy donors. Of note for this clone: As yet, its antigen is unknown.

The study's findings and limits: Among immune exposure information, only CMV serostatus was available.

The PCR employed 60 Vbeta primers together with 13 Jbeta primers. Study processing details: An analysis performed later counted 74 million or so unique TCR beta chains (roughly 11 million of them shared). Libraries were prepared by immunoSEQ multiplex PCR; TCRdb keeps only in-frame clonotypes and omits some of them. The V and J calls and clone size were taken over from that table, and D and trimming were inferred from the DNA. In all, the sample yields around 44,000 clones. CDR1 and CDR2 (germline): MGHRA, YSYEKL. V was clipped by 0 bases and J by 3 bases, with 15 bases between them. The CDR3 extends over 16 amino acids.

Input material: PBMCs. The chain joins TRBV4-1 to TRBJ2-7; D not certain. The source is a male donor in good health and CMV-seropositive. The CDR3, as DNA: TGCGCCAGCAGCCAAGAATGGGCCCTGGGCATCTACGAGCAGTACTTC. Its protein product is CASSQEWALGIYEQYF.